These 3 T cell receptor beta chains were sequenced from one sample in a study of T-cell reconstitution after alpha-beta-depleted transplantation in children. Unique molecular identifiers were incorporated during preparation of the TCRbeta library. One entry per CDR3 protein, called by TCRdb with MiXCR from the PCR reads. The sample yields almost 400,000 distinct CDR3 sequences, around 21% seen once. This specimen was PBMCs from the stem cell graft donor, taken from the stem cell graft. These receptors all stem from a human donor who donated a stem cell graft to a child with acute myeloid leukemia.

This clonotype was seen a handful of times. The CDR3 DNA is TGTGCCAGCAGCTTAGATGTCCCGATCATCGAGCAGTACTTC. Amino acid sequence: CASSLDVPIIEQYF. The chain joins TRBV7-2 to TRBJ2-7; no reliable D call. V was shortened by 1 base and J by 6 bases, with 13 bases between the two germline ends. This CDR3 has 14 residues. Germline CDR1 is SGHTA and CDR2 is FQGNSA.

This chain uses TRBV7-3 with TRBJ2-1, with 7 nucleotides matching TRBD1. The V gene end was trimmed by 1 base and the J gene end by 5 bases; junction bases not matched to a gene: 5. This CDR3 region has 15 residues. The germline V gene encodes CDR1 SGHTA and CDR2 FQGTGA. The CDR3 region has the DNA TGTGCCAGCAGCTTAAGGATACAGGGGCACAATGAGCAGTTCTTC. This translates into CASSLRIQGHNEQFF.

The rearrangement joins TRBV7-9 to TRBJ2-1, with TRBD2 identical over 10 bases. CDR1 and CDR2 from the germline V gene are SEHNR and FQNEAQ (reference sequence). The ends lost 5 bases at V and 8 bases at J; junction bases unmatched: 9. CDR3 size: 15 residues. CDR3 amino acids: CASSPYQGLADEQFF. The CDR3 DNA reads TGTGCCAGCAGCCCATACCAAGGACTAGCGGATGAGCAGTTCTTC.